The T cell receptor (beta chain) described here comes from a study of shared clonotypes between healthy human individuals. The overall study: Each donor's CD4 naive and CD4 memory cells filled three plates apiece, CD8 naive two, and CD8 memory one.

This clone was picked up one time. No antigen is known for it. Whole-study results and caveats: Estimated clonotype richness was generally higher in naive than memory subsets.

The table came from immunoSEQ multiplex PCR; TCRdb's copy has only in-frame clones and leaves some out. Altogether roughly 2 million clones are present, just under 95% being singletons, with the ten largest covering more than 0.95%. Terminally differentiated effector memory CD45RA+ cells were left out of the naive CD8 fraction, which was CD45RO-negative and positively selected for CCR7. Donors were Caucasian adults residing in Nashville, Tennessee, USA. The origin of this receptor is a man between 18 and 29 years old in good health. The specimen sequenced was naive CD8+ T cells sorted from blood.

The CDR3 sequence: CASSFKQFYEQYF. The CDR3, as DNA: TGTGCCAGCAGTTTTAAACAGTTTTACGAGCAGTACTTC. This chain connects TRBV27 to TRBJ2-7; D unresolved. This CDR3 spans 13 amino acids. V lost 3 bases and J 4 bases, leaving 10 bases between the germline ends. Germline CDR1 MNHEY, CDR2 SMNVEV (reference sequence).